These 27 T cell receptor beta chains came from one sample sequenced in a study of regulatory T cells in long-lasting Graves disease. The time point denotes: persistent/refractory GD, antithyroid drugs over 5 years with positive TRAb. There was RNA extracted from PBMCs, and the TCR library was made from it. CDR3 regions were amplified by Arm-PCR using iRepertoire HTBI primers to build TCR beta libraries. One entry per CDR3 protein results from TCRdb running MiXCR on the multiplex PCR reads. Of about 470,000 distinct CDR3 sequences listed, under 25% are singletons. The sample in question was peripheral blood mononuclear cells (PBMCs), obtained when the disease was refractory, from a patient treated with antithyroid drugs. Receptors originate from a female donor with Graves disease.

This chain links TRBV19 with TRBJ2-7, with TRBD2 matching 8 bases. Germline-derived CDR1 and CDR2 are LNHDA and SQIVND (reference sequence). The CDR3 runs to 16 residues. Trimming at V came to 5 bases and at J to 2 bases, leaving 11 bases not matched to a gene. The CDR3 bases are TGTGCCAGTAGTCATCTGACTAGCGAGATACCCTACGAGCAGTACTTC. The encoded protein is CASSHLTSEIPYEQYF.

This chain uses TRBV6-2 or TRBV6-3 with TRBJ2-7; 7 positions match TRBD2. Per the germline V gene, CDR1 is MNHEY and CDR2 is SVGEGT. Trimming cost V 0 bases and J 3 bases; bases outside gene matches: 8. The CDR3 has 16 amino acids. CDR3 coding DNA: TGTGCCAGCAGTTACTCGATCTGGGGGGGAAACTACGAGCAGTACTTC. Protein sequence: CASSYSIWGGNYEQYF.

The genes are TRBV28 and TRBJ1-5, with unresolved D. The V end was cut by 3 bases, the J end by 6 bases, with 9 bases between. Germline CDR1 and CDR2: MDHEN and SYDVKM. The CDR3 totals 13 residues. CDR3 amino acids: CASSFGVAQPQHF. The CDR3 region has the DNA TGTGCCAGCAGTTTTGGGGTGGCTCAGCCCCAGCATTTT.

CDR3 protein: CASSLDLASPLGQFF. Written as DNA, the CDR3 is TGTGCCAGCAGCTTAGATCTGGCTAGCCCCTTAGGGCAGTTCTTC. V and J are TRBV11-2 and TRBJ2-1; tentatively, D is TRBD2 (5 bases). CDR3 length: 15 residues. Germline CDR1 and CDR2: SGHAT and FQNNGV. V lost 0 bases to trimming and J lost 12 bases, with 18 bases between them.

The chain joins TRBV9 to TRBJ2-3, with TRBD2 identical over 9 bases. V gave up 0 bases and J gave up 2 bases; unmatched junction bases: 4. Germline CDR1 is SGDLS and CDR2 is YYNGEE. This CDR3 has 16 amino acids. CDR3 in amino acids: CASSVAGGRATDTQYF. In nucleotides, the CDR3 is TGTGCCAGCAGCGTAGCGGGCGGGAGGGCCACAGATACGCAGTATTTT.

To note about this clonotype: The junction shows a germline mismatch at one end, possibly a read error. The V gene is TRBV19, the J gene TRBJ1-1; D is ambiguous. This CDR3 region has 11 residues. Per germline, CDR1 LNHDA and CDR2 SQIVND (reference sequence). CDR3 sequence (DNA): TGTGCCAGTAGTTATCGGGGTGAAGCTTCCTTT. This encodes CASSYRGEASF.

The chain couples TRBV29-1 to TRBJ1-2; 7 nucleotides line up with TRBD1. After removal of 4 bases from V and 2 bases from J, the junction contained 7 bases not matched to a gene. CDR1 and CDR2 (germline): SQVTM, ANQGSEA. This CDR3 region has 14 residues. The CDR3 loop is CSVVEGALNYGYTF. CDR3 in DNA: TGCAGCGTTGTGGAGGGGGCGCTGAACTATGGCTACACCTTC.

The V gene is TRBV20-1, the J gene TRBJ2-3, with a weak D call TRBD1 (8 bases). The germline V gene encodes CDR1 DFQATT and CDR2 SNEGSKA (reference sequence). V lost 2 bases and J lost 4, with 25 bases in between. This CDR3 has 18 residues. CDR3 amino acids: CSARPRLERDRYADTQYF. The DNA of the CDR3 is TGCAGTGCTAGACCCCGACTGGAGCGGGACAGGTACGCAGATACGCAGTATTTT.

This clonotype was recorded a few times. V gene TRBV3-1 combines with J gene TRBJ2-7, with D possibly being TRBD1 (6 bases). The CDR3 spans 14 residues. Trimming left V 4 bases short and J 2 bases short, with 12 bases between. Germline V CDR1 and CDR2: LGHDT, YNNKEL (reference sequence). The DNA of the CDR3 is TGTGCCAGCAGCCGGATACAGGGCCCCTACGAGCAGTACTTC. Translation gives CASSRIQGPYEQYF.

This chain uses TRBV4-3 with TRBJ1-2; TRBD1 aligns across 7 bases. Germline V gene sequence: CDR1 LGHNA, CDR2 YSLEER. The CDR3 covers 13 residues. The V segment lost 5 bases and the J segment 2 bases; nucleotides outside the gene matches: 2. The CDR3 nucleotides are TGCGCCAGCAGCTGGGACAGAAACTATGGCTACACCTTC. It specifies CASSWDRNYGYTF.

The V call is TRBV27, the J call TRBJ2-7, with D tentatively TRBD1 (6 bases). The germline CDR1 and CDR2 sequences are MNHEY and SMNVEV (reference sequence). V was shortened by 5 bases and J by 6 bases, with 14 bases between the two germline ends. The CDR3 totals 13 residues. The CDR3 reads CASSLGGVGEQYF. In DNA, the CDR3 is TGTGCCAGCAGTCTAGGGGGAGTGGGCGAGCAGTACTTC.

The table lists this clonotype with many counts. The chain links TRBV28 to TRBJ1-5; tentatively, D is TRBD1 (5 bases). Germline assignment: CDR1 MDHEN and CDR2 SYDVKM. Trimming pared 6 bases from V and 6 bases from J, leaving 9 bases between. This CDR3 is 12 amino acids long. The CDR3: CASRLTAQPQHF. CDR3 nucleotide sequence: TGTGCCAGCAGACTGACAGCTCAGCCCCAGCATTTT.

In the case of this clonotype: A much larger clone lies one base from this, so it may be a read error. This chain links TRBV28 with TRBJ2-7; D is perhaps TRBD1 or TRBD2 (5 bases each). V lost 6 bases and J 6 bases, leaving 15 bases between the germline ends. The CDR3 covers 13 residues. Per germline, CDR1 MDHEN and CDR2 SYDVKM. CDR3 in DNA: TGTGCCAGCAGCCCGCGAGGGGTCTGCGAGCAGTACTTC. It translates to CASSPRGVCEQYF.

There are a few counts of this clonotype. The V and J genes are TRBV29-1 and TRBJ2-3; D is possibly TRBD2 (5 bases). Per germline, CDR1 SQVTM and CDR2 ANQGSEA. This CDR3 has 13 amino acids. With 3 bases removed from V and 4 bases from J, the gap between germline ends came to 11 bases. The chain's CDR3 is CSVEPRGSDTQYF. In nucleotides, the CDR3 is TGCAGCGTTGAGCCCCGGGGTTCAGATACGCAGTATTTT.

This clonotype has only a few counts. This chain uses TRBV7-2 with TRBJ1-5; D gene ambiguous. V was shortened by 5 bases and J by 0 bases, with 11 bases between the two germline ends. The germline V gene has CDR1 SGHTA and CDR2 FQGNSA. The CDR3 extends over 15 amino acids. In nucleotides, the CDR3 is TGTGCCAGCAGCCCTGGAAGAGGTAGCAATCAGCCCCAGCATTTT. This translates into CASSPGRGSNQPQHF.

This clonotype was picked up a small number of times. J is TRBJ2-2 and V is TRBV24-1; 11 bases match TRBD1. CDR1 and CDR2 (germline): KGHDR, SFDVKD. The V segment lost 6 bases and the J segment 3 bases; nucleotides outside the gene matches: 11. This CDR3 region has 18 residues. Here the CDR3 reads CATSPPGQGVSDTGELFF. The DNA of the CDR3 is TGTGCCACCAGTCCACCGGGACAGGGGGTATCGGACACCGGGGAGCTGTTTTTT.

A note on this clonotype: This may come from a read error, since a much larger clone is one base off. The chain uses TRBV6-2 or TRBV6-3 and TRBJ2-5; either TRBD1 or TRBD2 may supply D (5 bases each). The CDR3 contains 15 residues. Germline V gives CDR1 MNHEY, CDR2 SVGEGT. The CDR3 DNA reads TGTGCCAGCAGTGCAAGGGGTGCGGGCCAAGGGACCCAGTACTTC. Its translation: CASSARGAGQGTQYF.

This clonotype turned up a few times. The chain carries TRBV19 and TRBJ1-4, with D unclear. The CDR3 has 14 amino acids. Looked up from germline, CDR1 is LNHDA and CDR2 is SQIVND (reference sequence). The V end lost 3 bases, the J end lost 0 bases, and 5 bases lay between the germline ends. This CDR3 reads CASSMVTTNEKLFF. The CDR3 nucleotides are TGTGCCAGTAGTATGGTGACAACTAATGAAAAACTGTTTTTT.

Comments on this clonotype: This may stem from a read error, because a much larger clone lies one nucleotide away. In this CDR3 the conserved last residue, phenylalanine or tryptophan, is missing, so a read error is likely. The chain carries TRBV28 and TRBJ1-2; D not certain. Trimming shortened V by 5 bases and J by 1 base, and 11 bases separated the two germline ends. The CDR3 loop spans 14 amino acids. In germline, CDR1 is MDHEN, CDR2 SYDVKM. The chain's CDR3 is CASSLGLNNYGYTL. CDR3 nucleotide sequence: TGTGCCAGCAGTCTCGGACTGAATAACTATGGCTACACCCTC.

To note about this clonotype: This clone may be a read error of a much larger clone one base away. The chain carries TRBV7-8 and TRBJ2-7, with 12 positions matching TRBD2. Germline V gene lookup returns CDR1 SGHVS and CDR2 FQNEAQ. This CDR3 spans 15 amino acids. The DNA for the CDR3 is TGTGCCAGCAGCTTAAGACTAGCGGGAGTACTCGAGCAGCACTTC. As protein: CASSLRLAGVLEQHF.

The J gene is TRBJ2-3, the V gene TRBV24-1; D gene ambiguous. Germline assignment: CDR1 KGHDR and CDR2 SFDVKD. With 2 bases removed from V and 0 bases from J, the gap between germline ends came to 8 bases. The CDR3 contains 15 residues. CDR3 region: CATSDSPSSTDTQYF. The CDR3 DNA is TGTGCCACCAGTGATTCCCCCTCGAGCACAGATACGCAGTATTTT.

This clonotype was observed a handful of times. The chain couples TRBV6-2 or TRBV6-3 to TRBJ2-3; D perhaps matches TRBD1 (5 bases). Trimming took 7 bases from V and 10 from J, leaving 21 bases between them. Per germline, CDR1 MNHEY and CDR2 SVGEGT. The CDR3 runs 14 residues. The CDR3 protein is CASKSTRASPAQYF. In DNA, the CDR3 is TGTGCCAGCAAGTCGACCAGGGCCTCTCCCGCGCAGTATTTT.

The sample holds a few counts of this clonotype. The rearrangement joins TRBV29-1 to TRBJ2-5; D may be TRBD1 (7 bases). This CDR3 is 14 amino acids long. The V end was cut by 0 bases, the J end by 5 bases, with 13 bases between. The germline V gene has CDR1 SQVTM and CDR2 ANQGSEA. The CDR3 DNA reads as TGCAGCGTTGAAGATCGACAGGGAGGCGAGACCCAGTACTTC. The encoded protein is CSVEDRQGGETQYF.

About this clonotype: A junction boundary mismatches the germline segment, possibly from a read error. The rearrangement links TRBV11-2 to TRBJ1-1; TRBD1 matches at 8 bases. The CDR3 totals 13 residues. Germline CDR1 is SGHAT and CDR2 is FQNNGV. Here the CDR3 reads CASSGDRNTEASF. CDR3 nucleotide sequence: TGTGCCAGCAGCGGGGACAGGAACACTGAAGCTTCCTTT.

This clonotype was observed a handful of times. The chain carries TRBV24-1 and TRBJ1-6; D unresolved. The V gene lost 2 bases and the J gene lost 5 bases, with 12 bases spanning the gap. This CDR3 comprises 16 residues. Germline assignment: CDR1 KGHDR and CDR2 SFDVKD. The DNA for the CDR3 is TGTGCCACCAGTGATTCCTTTCTCGGGAATAATTCACCCCTCCACTTT. It yields the protein CATSDSFLGNNSPLHF.

This clonotype was counted ten times or more. This chain joins TRBV11-2 and TRBJ2-7, with TRBD1 as a possible D gene (6 bases). This CDR3 has 15 amino acids. Looked up from germline, CDR1 is SGHAT and CDR2 is FQNNGV. Trimming took 5 bases from V and 2 from J, leaving 16 bases between them. The CDR3 sequence is CASSLSTGIAYEQYF. CDR3 DNA sequence: TGTGCCAGCAGCCTATCGACAGGAATTGCCTACGAGCAGTACTTC.

Ten or more counts support this clonotype. This chain connects TRBV2 to TRBJ1-5; D may be TRBD1 (6 bases). Germline assignment: CDR1 SNHLY and CDR2 FYNNEI. The CDR3 is made up of 14 amino acids. The V end was cut by 6 bases, the J end by 4 bases, with 13 bases between. DNA of the CDR3: TGTGCCAGCAGAGCCAGGGGTGGGAATCAGCCCCAGCATTTT. Its translation is CASRARGGNQPQHF.